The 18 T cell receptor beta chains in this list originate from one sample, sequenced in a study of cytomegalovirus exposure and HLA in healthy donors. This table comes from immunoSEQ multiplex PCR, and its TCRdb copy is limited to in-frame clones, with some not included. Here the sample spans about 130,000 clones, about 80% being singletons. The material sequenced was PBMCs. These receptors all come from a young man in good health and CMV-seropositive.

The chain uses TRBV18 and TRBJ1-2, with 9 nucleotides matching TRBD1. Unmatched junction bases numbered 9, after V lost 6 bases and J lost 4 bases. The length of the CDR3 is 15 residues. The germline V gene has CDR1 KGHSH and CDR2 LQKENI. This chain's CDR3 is CASSPQGQGTYGYTF. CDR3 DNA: TGTGCCAGCTCCCCCCAAGGACAGGGGACCTATGGCTACACCTTC.

CDR3 in amino acids: CSDSGTDLYEQYF. In DNA, the CDR3 is TGCAGCGACTCCGGGACAGATCTCTACGAGCAGTACTTC. The chain combines TRBV29-1 with TRBJ2-7; 7 bases line up with TRBD1. Per the germline V gene, CDR1 is SQVTM and CDR2 is ANQGSEA. The junction had 9 bases not matched to a gene; V was cut back by 7 bases and J by 3 bases. The length of the CDR3 is 13 residues.

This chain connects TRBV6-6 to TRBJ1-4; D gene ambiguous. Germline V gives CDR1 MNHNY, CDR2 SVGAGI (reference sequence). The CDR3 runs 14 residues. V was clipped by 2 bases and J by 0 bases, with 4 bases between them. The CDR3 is CASSYRATNEKLFF. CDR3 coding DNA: TGTGCCAGCAGTTACCGGGCAACTAATGAAAAACTGTTTTTT.

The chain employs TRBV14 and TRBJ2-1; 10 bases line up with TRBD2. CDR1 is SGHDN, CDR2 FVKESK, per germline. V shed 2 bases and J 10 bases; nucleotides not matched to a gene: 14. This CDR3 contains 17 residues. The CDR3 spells CASSQFTSSGSLGEQFF. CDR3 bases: TGTGCCAGCAGCCAATTTACCTCTAGCGGGAGCCTTGGGGAGCAGTTCTTC.

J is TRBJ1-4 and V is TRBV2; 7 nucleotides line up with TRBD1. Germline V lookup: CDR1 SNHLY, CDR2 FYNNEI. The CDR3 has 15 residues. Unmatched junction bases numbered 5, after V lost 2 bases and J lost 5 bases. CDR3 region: CASSEMGQSNEKLFF. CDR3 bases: TGTGCCAGCAGTGAAATGGGACAGTCAAATGAAAAACTGTTTTTT.

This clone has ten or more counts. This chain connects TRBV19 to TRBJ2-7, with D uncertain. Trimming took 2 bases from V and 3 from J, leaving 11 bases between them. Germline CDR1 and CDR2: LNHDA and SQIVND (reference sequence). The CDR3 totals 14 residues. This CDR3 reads CASSIRRNDYEQYF. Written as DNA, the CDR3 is TGTGCCAGTAGTATACGGCGGAATGACTACGAGCAGTACTTC.

CDR3 sequence (DNA): TGTGCCAGTAGTACCCCCCAACTCTCCCACTATGGCTACACCTTC. Translation: CASSTPQLSHYGYTF. The rearrangement joins TRBV19 to TRBJ1-2; D is undetermined. Trimming removed 4 bases at V and 3 bases at J, with 15 bases between. The CDR3 loop spans 15 amino acids. CDR1 and CDR2 from the germline V gene are LNHDA and SQIVND (reference sequence). The whole variable domain, filled in from reference TRBV19 and TRBJ1-2, reads DGGITQSPKYLFRKEGQNVTLSCEQNLNHDAMYWYRQDPGQGLRLIYYSQIVNDFQKGDIAEGYSVSREKKESFPLTVTSAQKNPTAFYLCASSTPQLSHYGYTFGSGTRLTVV.

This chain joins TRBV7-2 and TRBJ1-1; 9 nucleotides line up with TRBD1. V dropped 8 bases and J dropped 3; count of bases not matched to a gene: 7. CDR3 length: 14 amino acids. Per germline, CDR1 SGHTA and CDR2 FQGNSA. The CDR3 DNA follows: TGTGCCAGCGCCAGGGACAGGGCGGACACTGAAGCTTTCTTT. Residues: CASARDRADTEAFF.

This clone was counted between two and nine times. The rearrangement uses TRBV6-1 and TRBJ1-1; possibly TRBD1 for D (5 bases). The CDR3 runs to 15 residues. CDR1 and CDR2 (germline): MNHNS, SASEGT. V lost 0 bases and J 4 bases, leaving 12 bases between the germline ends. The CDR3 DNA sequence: TGTGCCAGCAGTGAAGCAGGACACCCGGGCACTGAAGCTTTCTTT. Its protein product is CASSEAGHPGTEAFF.

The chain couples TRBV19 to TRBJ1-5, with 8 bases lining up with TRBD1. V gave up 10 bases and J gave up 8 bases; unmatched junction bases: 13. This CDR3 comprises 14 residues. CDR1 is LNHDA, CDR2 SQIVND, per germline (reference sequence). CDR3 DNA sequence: TGTGCCACCTCGGACAGGGCCGCTAGCAAGCCCCAGCATTTT. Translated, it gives CATSDRAASKPQHF. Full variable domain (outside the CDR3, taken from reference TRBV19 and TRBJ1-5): DGGITQSPKYLFRKEGQNVTLSCEQNLNHDAMYWYRQDPGQGLRLIYYSQIVNDFQKGDIAEGYSVSREKKESFPLTVTSAQKNPTAFYLCATSDRAASKPQHFGDGTRLSIL.

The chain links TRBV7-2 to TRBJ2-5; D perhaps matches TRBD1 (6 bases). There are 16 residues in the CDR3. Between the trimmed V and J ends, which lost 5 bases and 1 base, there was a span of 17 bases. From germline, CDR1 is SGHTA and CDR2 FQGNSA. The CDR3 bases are TGTGCCAGCAGCGCCCGGACAGTAGGCTCCCAAGAGACCCAGTACTTC. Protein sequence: CASSARTVGSQETQYF.

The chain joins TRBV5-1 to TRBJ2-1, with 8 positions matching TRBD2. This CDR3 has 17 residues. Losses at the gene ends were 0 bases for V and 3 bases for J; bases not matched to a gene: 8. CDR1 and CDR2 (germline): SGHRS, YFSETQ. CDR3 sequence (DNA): TGCGCCAGCAGCTTGGGGAGCGGGGGACCCGGCTACAATGAGCAGTTCTTC. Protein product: CASSLGSGGPGYNEQFF.

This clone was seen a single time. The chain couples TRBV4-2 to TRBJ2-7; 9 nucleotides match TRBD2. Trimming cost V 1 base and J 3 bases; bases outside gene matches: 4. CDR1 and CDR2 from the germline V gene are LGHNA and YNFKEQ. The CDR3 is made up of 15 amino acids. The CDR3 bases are TGTGCCAGCAGCCAAGTCGCGACTAGCGGCTACGAGCAGTACTTC. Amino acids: CASSQVATSGYEQYF.

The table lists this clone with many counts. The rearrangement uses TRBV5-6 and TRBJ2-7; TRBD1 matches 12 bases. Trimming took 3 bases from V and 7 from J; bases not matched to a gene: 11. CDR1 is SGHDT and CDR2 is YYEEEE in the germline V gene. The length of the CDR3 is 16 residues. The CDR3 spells CASSWEKGQGATEQYF. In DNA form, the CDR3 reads TGTGCCAGCAGCTGGGAAAAGGGACAGGGGGCGACTGAGCAGTACTTC.

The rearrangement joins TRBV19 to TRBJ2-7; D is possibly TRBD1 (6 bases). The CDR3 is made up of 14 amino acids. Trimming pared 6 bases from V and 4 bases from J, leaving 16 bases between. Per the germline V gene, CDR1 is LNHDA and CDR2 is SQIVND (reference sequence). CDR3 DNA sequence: TGTGCCAGTAGCTCCACAGGGATGGGGTACGAGCAGTACTTC. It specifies CASSSTGMGYEQYF.

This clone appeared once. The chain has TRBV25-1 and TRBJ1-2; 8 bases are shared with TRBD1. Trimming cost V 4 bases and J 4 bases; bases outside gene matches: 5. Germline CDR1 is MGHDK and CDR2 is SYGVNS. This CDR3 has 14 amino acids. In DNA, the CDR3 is TGTGCCAGCAGTGGGACAGGGCTCGGCTATGGCTACACCTTC. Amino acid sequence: CASSGTGLGYGYTF.

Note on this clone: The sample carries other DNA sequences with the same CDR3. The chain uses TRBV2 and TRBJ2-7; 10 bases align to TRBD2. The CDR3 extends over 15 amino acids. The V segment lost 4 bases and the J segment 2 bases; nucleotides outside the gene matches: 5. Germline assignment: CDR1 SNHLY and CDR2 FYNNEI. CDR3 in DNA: TGTGCCAGCAGTGCCGGGACTAGCGAGACCTACGAGCAGTACTTC. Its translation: CASSAGTSETYEQYF.

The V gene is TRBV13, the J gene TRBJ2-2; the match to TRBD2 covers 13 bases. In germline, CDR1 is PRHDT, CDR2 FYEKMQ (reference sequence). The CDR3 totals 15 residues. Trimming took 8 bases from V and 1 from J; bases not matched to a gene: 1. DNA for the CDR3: TGTGCCAGCCGACTAGCGGGAGGGAACACCGGGGAGCTGTTTTTT. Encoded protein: CASRLAGGNTGELFF.